Listed below are T cell receptor beta chains from one sample, sequenced in a study of tumor-infiltrating lymphocytes in localized non-small cell lung cancer. Assay: immunoSEQ multiplex PCR; the TCRdb copy retains only in-frame clones and omits some. The sample contains fewer than 15,000 clones, about 66% of which appear only once. Specimen: lung tumor tissue. The source is a human donor with non-small cell lung cancer. CDR3s include the opening cysteine and the closing phenylalanine or tryptophan. The order of the fields is V gene, CDR3 length, CDR3 protein.

V: TRBV5-1
length: 17
CDR3: CASSLASGTVLTGELFF

V: TRBV4-2
length: 15
CDR3: CASSKGAGSTDTQYF

V: TRBV5-1
length: 12
CDR3: CASSFTGEGYTF

V: TRBV5-4
length: 15
CDR3: CASSLAGAGANVLTF

V: TRBV10-2
length: 15
CDR3: CASSESAGAGYGYTF

V: TRBV5-1
length: 14
CDR3: CASSLGPGANEQFF

V: TRBV7-9
length: 17
CDR3: CASSLGRGRGGPDTQYF

V: TRBV2
length: 13
CDR3: CASSEGPFGEQYF

V: TRBV18
length: 16
CDR3: CASSRADRGSNQPQHF

V: TRBV5-5
length: 13
CDR3: CASSLTLSYEQYF

V: TRBV7-9
length: 18
CDR3: CASSPHPSPGKKSQPQHF

V: TRBV5-4
length: 14
CDR3: CASSLKRGKDEQFF

V: TRBV2
length: 16
CDR3: CASRRGASGSSYEQYF

V: TRBV5-1
length: 12
CDR3: CASSENTNEQFF

V: TRBV7-2
length: 11
CDR3: CASSRIETQYF

V: TRBV6-5
length: 13
CDR3: CASRPHPDSPLHF

V: TRBV2
length: 14
CDR3: CASSDSREGNTIYF

V: TRBV7-2
length: 11
CDR3: CASSLDYEQYF

V: TRBV6-5
length: 11
CDR3: CASSLRDTQYF

V: TRBV5-5
length: 12
CDR3: CASSLVGDTQYF

V: TRBV4-2
length: 13
CDR3: CASSQRGDSPLHF

V: TRBV30
length: 13
CDR3: CAWSDYGDNIQYF

V: TRBV2
length: 13
CDR3: CASSADRYNEQFF

V: TRBV18
length: 15
CDR3: CASSPGTGGVQPQHF

V: TRBV29-1
length: 12
CDR3: CSVEVREETQYF

V: TRBV30
length: 12
CDR3: CAWSGWGTEAFF

V: TRBV6-5
length: 14
CDR3: CASNPLMGGRGYTF

V: TRBV5-1
length: 14
CDR3: CASSLREPPGEQYF

V: TRBV7-9
length: 15
CDR3: CASSLAGSINNEQFF

V: TRBV7-8
length: 14
CDR3: CASSLDELQETQYF

V: TRBV5-4
length: 15
CDR3: CASSLPGQGFHEQYF

V: TRBV6-5
length: 13
CDR3: CASSLDSNQPQHF

V: TRBV5-1
length: 15
CDR3: CASSLADRGGTEAFF

V: TRBV20-1
length: 10
CDR3: CSGTQETQYF

V: TRBV6-5
length: 15
CDR3: CASSLMVGVSYEQYF

V: TRBV5-1
length: 14
CDR3: CASSLEWVNTEAFF

V: TRBV18
length: 14
CDR3: CASSPVRDGNTIYF

V: TRBV18
length: 13
CDR3: CASSTTTTGELFF